Listed below are T cell receptor beta chains from one sample, sequenced in a study of graft-versus-host responses after intestinal transplantation. Method: immunoSEQ multiplex PCR; TCRdb's copy keeps in-frame clones and lacks some. The sample lists tens of thousands of clones; roughly nine tenths were seen once. The sample here was ileum tissue, taken roughly 200 days after intestinal transplant. The source of these receptors is a human patient who received an intestinal transplant, so some T cells may come from the graft donor. The CDR3 runs from the conserved cysteine through the conserved F or W. The order of the fields is J gene, D gene, clone size, V gene, CDR3 protein, CDR3 DNA. The D gene is left open where the match is weak. Only some rows state a clone size, as once, few, many or a class for expanded clones.

TRBJ2-5	.	once	TRBV5-6	CASSLGFTQETQYF	TGTGCCAGCAGCTTGGGGTTTACGCAAGAGACCCAGTACTTC
TRBJ2-7	.	.	TRBV11-2	CASSLGAYEQYF	TGTGCCAGCAGCTTAGGGGCCTACGAGCAGTACTTC
TRBJ2-3	TRBD1	.	TRBV7-8	CASRYRDRGNTQYF	TGTGCCAGCAGGTACCGGGACAGAGGAAATACGCAGTATTTT
TRBJ2-7	.	once	TRBV5-6	CASSFFSVAEQYF	TGTGCCAGCAGCTTTTTTAGCGTCGCCGAGCAGTACTTC
TRBJ2-1	TRBD1	.	TRBV9	CASSIRTGTRNEQFF	TGTGCCAGCAGCATAAGGACAGGAACAAGGAATGAGCAGTTCTTC
TRBJ2-7	.	.	TRBV19	CASSSSWGHYEQYF	TGTGCCAGTAGTAGCTCCTGGGGACACTACGAGCAGTACTTC
TRBJ1-1	TRBD1	.	TRBV7-8	CASSSGGGTGTEAFF	TGTGCCAGCAGCTCAGGGGGGGGGACGGGCACTGAAGCTTTCTTT
TRBJ1-4	.	medium-sized	TRBV29-1	CSVESDRGLVFF	TGCAGCGTTGAATCGGATAGGGGTCTTGTGTTTTTT
TRBJ2-7	.	.	TRBV19	CASSFRGTGHEQYF	TGTGCCAGTAGTTTTCGTGGCACAGGCCACGAGCAGTACTTC
TRBJ2-5	.	few	TRBV10-2	CASSDGGRENQETQYF	TGCGCCAGCAGTGACGGAGGCCGAGAGAATCAAGAGACCCAGTACTTC
TRBJ1-2	TRBD1	.	TRBV2	CASRSTGGKGGYTF	TGTGCCAGCAGATCGACAGGGGGCAAGGGTGGCTACACCTTC
TRBJ2-1	.	.	TRBV6-6	CASRPGTTSSYNEQFF	TGTGCCAGCAGACCCGGGACAACCAGCTCCTACAATGAGCAGTTCTTC
TRBJ2-1	.	once	TRBV6-4	CASSDDMGSSYNEQFF	TGTGCCAGCAGTGACGACATGGGGAGCTCCTACAATGAGCAGTTCTTC
TRBJ2-7	.	.	TRBV6-1	CASSEMGEQYF	TGTGCCAGCAGTGAAATGGGGGAGCAGTACTTC
TRBJ2-1	TRBD2	.	TRBV5-1	CASRQLAGGNSYNEQFF	TGCGCCAGCAGGCAGCTAGCGGGGGGGAACTCCTACAATGAGCAGTTCTTC
TRBJ2-5	TRBD1	.	TRBV5-1	CASSLAGTGQETQYF	TGCGCCAGCAGCTTGGCGGGGACAGGGCAAGAGACCCAGTACTTC
TRBJ2-7	.	.	TRBV2	CASSPAFSNSEQYF	TGTGCCAGCAGCCCAGCCTTTTCCAACTCCGAGCAGTACTTC
TRBJ2-1	.	.	TRBV7-2	CASSLAWGVYNEQFF	TGTGCCAGCAGCTTAGCGTGGGGCGTTTACAATGAGCAGTTCTTC
TRBJ1-4	.	.	TRBV5-1	CASSPLPGPTNEKLFF	TGCGCCAGCAGCCCTCTCCCGGGACCAACTAATGAAAAACTGTTTTTT